The rows below give T cell receptor beta chains drawn from one sample of a study of blood T cell repertoires in COVID-19. Some clones are missing from TCRdb's copy, which holds only in-frame ones; the method was immunoSEQ multiplex PCR. In the table there are about 170,000 clones, 80% to 90% of which are singletons. Sequenced sample: peripheral blood. The receptors here all came from a woman aged 55-70 years with COVID-19, enrolled during active disease. Both conserved end residues are part of each CDR3. D genes are given only for firm matches. Clone sizes are given selectively: once, few, many, or a class where the clone is expanded.

v_gene	len	j_gene	d_gene	abundance	CDR3aa	CDR3nt
TRBV2	15	TRBJ1-4	NA	NA	CASSRHRDFNEKLFF	TGTGCCAGCAGTCGCCACAGGGATTTTAATGAAAAACTGTTTTTT
TRBV4-3	15	TRBJ2-1	NA	NA	CASSQVGGQKDEQFF	TGCGCCAGCAGCCAAGTAGGCGGACAAAAGGATGAGCAGTTCTTC
TRBV19	14	TRBJ2-7	TRBD2	once	CASRGTSRTYEQYF	TGTGCCAGTAGAGGGACTAGCAGAACCTACGAGCAGTACTTC
TRBV11-1	16	TRBJ1-1	NA	NA	CASSVQGGFSDTEAFF	TGTGCCAGCAGCGTACAAGGGGGATTTAGTGACACTGAAGCTTTCTTT
TRBV5-4	12	TRBJ2-3	NA	NA	CASSRGTDTQYF	TGTGCCAGCAGCCGGGGGACGGATACGCAGTATTTT
TRBV27	11	TRBJ2-7	NA	NA	CASSLGLSEYF	TGTGCCAGCAGTTTAGGACTCTCTGAGTACTTC
TRBV5-6	16	TRBJ1-4	NA	NA	CASSLIGGTNNEKLFF	TGTGCCAGCAGCCTCATAGGAGGTACAAATAATGAAAAACTGTTTTTT
TRBV19	12	TRBJ2-1	TRBD1	NA	CASSILGQRRFF	TGTGCCAGTAGTATTCTGGGACAGAGGCGGTTCTTC
TRBV18	15	TRBJ1-2	NA	once	CASSPSGQGNYGYTF	TGTGCCAGCTCACCCTCAGGGCAGGGCAACTATGGCTACACCTTC
TRBV4-1	18	TRBJ1-3	NA	NA	CASSQDGPGFGAGNTIYF	TGCGCCAGCAGCCAAGACGGCCCAGGGTTTGGCGCTGGAAACACCATATATTTT
TRBV30	15	TRBJ2-7	TRBD2	NA	CAWSPGLAGSLEQYF	TGTGCCTGGAGCCCGGGACTAGCGGGCTCCTTGGAGCAGTACTTC
TRBV7-3	15	TRBJ2-1	TRBD2	NA	CASSPWTSSYNEQFF	TGTGCCAGCAGCCCATGGACTAGTTCCTACAATGAGCAGTTCTTC
TRBV5-1	15	TRBJ1-4	NA	NA	CASSLTDPRREKLFF	TGCGCCAGCAGCCTAACAGATCCCCGCCGAGAAAAACTGTTTTTT
TRBV19	13	TRBJ1-1	NA	NA	CASTPGVNTEAFF	TGTGCCAGTACCCCAGGGGTTAACACTGAAGCTTTCTTT
TRBV15	16	TRBJ2-1	TRBD2	NA	CATSRAGGSSYNEQFF	TGTGCCACCAGCAGAGCCGGGGGGAGTTCCTACAATGAGCAGTTCTTC
TRBV6-6	16	TRBJ2-1	TRBD2	NA	CASSPRVAGQYNEQFF	TGTGCCAGCAGCCCTAGGGTAGCGGGGCAATACAATGAGCAGTTCTTC
TRBV7-2	14	TRBJ1-6	TRBD1	NA	CASSSQGSASPLHF	TGTGCCAGCAGCTCACAGGGGTCTGCTTCACCCCTCCACTTT
TRBV9	15	TRBJ2-7	NA	NA	CASSVGVPSYHEQYF	TGTGCCAGCAGCGTAGGTGTCCCTAGCTACCACGAGCAGTACTTC
TRBV5-4	14	TRBJ1-2	TRBD1	NA	CASNPTGVNLGYTF	TGTGCCAGCAACCCTACAGGGGTAAATTTGGGCTACACCTTC
TRBV5-6	15	TRBJ1-1	TRBD1	NA	CASSFDRGRLTEAFF	TGTGCCAGCAGTTTTGACAGGGGGCGTCTCACTGAAGCTTTCTTT
TRBV27	15	TRBJ1-2	NA	NA	CATRTGSGSDYGYTF	TGTGCCACCCGAACAGGGTCGGGGTCGGACTATGGCTACACCTTC
TRBV7-2	15	TRBJ1-3	TRBD1	once	CASSIRQGVWNTIYF	TGTGCCAGCAGCATTAGACAGGGGGTTTGGAACACCATATATTTT
TRBV10-3	15	TRBJ1-1	NA	NA	CAIKGTSRSNTEAFF	TGTGCCATCAAGGGGACAAGCCGATCGAACACTGAAGCTTTCTTT
TRBV28	13	TRBJ2-2	NA	NA	CASRDSNTGELFF	TGTGCCAGTCGGGACTCCAACACCGGGGAGCTGTTTTTT
TRBV6-2/TRBV6-3	16	TRBJ2-1	NA	NA	CASTPGRRASLVEQFF	TGTGCCAGCACCCCGGGCAGGAGGGCCAGCCTCGTTGAGCAGTTCTTC
TRBV5-1	16	TRBJ2-2	TRBD2	NA	CASSVGTSGRTGELFF	TGCGCCAGCAGCGTCGGGACTAGCGGGAGAACCGGGGAGCTGTTTTTT
TRBV7-8	15	TRBJ2-5	NA	NA	CASSLDWGQGETQYF	TGTGCCAGCAGCTTGGATTGGGGCCAGGGAGAGACCCAGTACTTC
TRBV10-3	16	TRBJ1-1	NA	NA	CAISESGRGRDTEAFF	TGTGCCATCAGTGAGTCTGGGAGGGGTCGGGACACTGAAGCTTTCTTT
TRBV10-1	13	TRBJ2-5	NA	NA	CASPRWPVRSRYF	TGCGCCAGCCCCAGATGGCCGGTACGGAGCCGGTACTTC
TRBV15	13	TRBJ1-1	NA	NA	CATSSTRNTEAFF	TGTGCCACCAGCAGTACCAGGAACACTGAAGCTTTCTTT
TRBV14	15	TRBJ2-3	TRBD2	NA	CASSFTSGSTDTQYF	TGTGCCAGCAGCTTCACTAGCGGGAGCACAGATACGCAGTATTTT
TRBV30	12	TRBJ1-1	NA	few	CAWSDNIKEAFF	TGTGCCTGGAGTGACAACATTAAGGAAGCTTTCTTT
TRBV7-2	15	TRBJ2-3	TRBD2	once	CASSLDGRGTDTQYF	TGTGCCAGCAGCTTAGACGGGAGGGGCACAGATACGCAGTATTTT
TRBV28	13	TRBJ1-1	NA	NA	CASSLLAATEAFF	TGTGCCAGCAGTTTACTGGCGGCAACTGAAGCTTTCTTT
TRBV3-1/TRBV3-2	15	TRBJ2-7	NA	NA	CASSQEQGRTYEQYF	TGTGCCAGCAGCCAAGAACAGGGCAGAACCTACGAGCAGTACTTC
TRBV5-1	13	TRBJ1-1	NA	NA	CASSLPRNTEAFF	TGCGCCAGCAGCTTGCCCCGGAACACTGAAGCTTTCTTT
TRBV2	15	TRBJ2-7	NA	NA	CASSDGERVVYEQYF	TGTGCCAGCAGTGATGGGGAGCGGGTGGTTTACGAGCAGTACTTC
TRBV18	18	TRBJ2-7	TRBD2	NA	CASSPGWTSGTTLYEQYF	TGTGCCAGCTCACCAGGGTGGACTAGCGGGACGACCCTCTACGAGCAGTACTTC
TRBV5-1	14	TRBJ2-7	NA	NA	CASSLELNSYEQYF	TGCGCCAGCAGCTTGGAGCTGAACTCCTACGAGCAGTACTTC
TRBV28	15	TRBJ1-2	NA	NA	CASSFAGLGNYGYTF	TGTGCCAGCAGTTTTGCGGGCCTCGGGAACTATGGCTACACCTTC
TRBV28	14	TRBJ2-7	TRBD1	NA	CASSLTGGFYEQYF	TGTGCCAGCAGTTTGACAGGGGGCTTTTACGAGCAGTACTTC
TRBV2	13	TRBJ2-4	NA	NA	CASSDRAKNIQYF	TGTGCCAGCAGTGACAGGGCCAAAAACATTCAGTACTTC